This T cell receptor beta chain derives from a study of cytomegalovirus exposure and HLA in healthy donors. Points from the study as a whole: It was reported in a later analysis that an Asian-associated ancestry cluster showed fewer N-insertions than the 666-donor mean. Reportedly, TCR beta sequences accurately predicted HLA-A and HLA-B alleles in most subjects.

Primers: 60 Vbeta forward and 13 Jbeta reverse. Sequenced by immunoSEQ multiplex PCR; TCRdb stores in-frame clones only, minus some. The table includes roughly 90,000 clones, around 84% detected once. This clone came up once. Its specificity is not known. At the time of sampling, donors were nominally healthy, though unrecorded immune exposures were likely. The ends were cut back, 5 bases at V and 0 bases at J, with 12 bases in the middle. The CDR3 is made up of 15 amino acids. The germline V gene has CDR1 SGHTA and CDR2 FQGNSA. The specimen sequenced was PBMCs. The V and J genes are TRBV7-2 and TRBJ2-3; unclear D gene. The clonotype was recovered from a woman aged 40 to 49 in good health and CMV-seropositive. The CDR3 spells CASSPRQTSTDTQYF. CDR3 nucleotides: TGTGCCAGCAGCCCGCGACAAACTAGCACAGATACGCAGTATTTT. The variable domain in full, with the rest retrieved from reference TRBV7-2 and TRBJ2-3, is GAGVSQSPSNKVTEKGKDVELRCDPISGHTALYWYRQSLGQGLEFLIYFQGNSAPDKSGLPSDRFSAERTGGSVSTLTIQRTQQEDSAVYLCASSPRQTSTDTQYFGPGTRLTVL.